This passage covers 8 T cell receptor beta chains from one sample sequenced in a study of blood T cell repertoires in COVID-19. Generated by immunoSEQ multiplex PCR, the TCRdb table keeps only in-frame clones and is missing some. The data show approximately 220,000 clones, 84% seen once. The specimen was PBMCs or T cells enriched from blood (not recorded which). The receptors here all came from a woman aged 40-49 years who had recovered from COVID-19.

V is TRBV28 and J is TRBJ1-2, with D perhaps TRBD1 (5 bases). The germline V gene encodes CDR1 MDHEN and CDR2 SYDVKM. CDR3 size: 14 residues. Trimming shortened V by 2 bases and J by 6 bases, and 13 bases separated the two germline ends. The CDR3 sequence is CASSLTGTINGYTF. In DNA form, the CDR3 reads TGTGCCAGCAGTTTAACAGGAACCATAAATGGCTACACCTTC.

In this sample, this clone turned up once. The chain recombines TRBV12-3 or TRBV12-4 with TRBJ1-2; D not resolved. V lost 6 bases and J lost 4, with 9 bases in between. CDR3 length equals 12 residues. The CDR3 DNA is TGTGCCAGCAGCTCCTACCCCTATGGCTACACCTTC. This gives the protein CASSSYPYGYTF.

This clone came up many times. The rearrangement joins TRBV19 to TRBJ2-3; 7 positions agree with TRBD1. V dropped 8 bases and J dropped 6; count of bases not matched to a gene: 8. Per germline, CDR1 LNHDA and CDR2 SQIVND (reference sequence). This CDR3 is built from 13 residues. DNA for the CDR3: TGTGCCAGTGCCCCGGACAGGCTTGATACGCAGTATTTT. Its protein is CASAPDRLDTQYF. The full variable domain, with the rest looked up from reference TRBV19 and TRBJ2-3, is DGGITQSPKYLFRKEGQNVTLSCEQNLNHDAMYWYRQDPGQGLRLIYYSQIVNDFQKGDIAEGYSVSREKKESFPLTVTSAQKNPTAFYLCASAPDRLDTQYFGPGTRLTVL.

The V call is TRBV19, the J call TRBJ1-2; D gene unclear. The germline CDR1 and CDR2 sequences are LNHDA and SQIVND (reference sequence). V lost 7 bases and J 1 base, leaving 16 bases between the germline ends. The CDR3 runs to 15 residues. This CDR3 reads CASTFRTGSNYGYTF. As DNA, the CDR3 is TGTGCCAGTACCTTCCGGACGGGAAGTAACTATGGCTACACCTTC. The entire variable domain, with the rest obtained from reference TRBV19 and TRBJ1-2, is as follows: DGGITQSPKYLFRKEGQNVTLSCEQNLNHDAMYWYRQDPGQGLRLIYYSQIVNDFQKGDIAEGYSVSREKKESFPLTVTSAQKNPTAFYLCASTFRTGSNYGYTFGSGTRLTVV.

The CDR3 sequence: CANKPGQGDNEQFF. In DNA form, the CDR3 reads TGTGCCAACAAGCCGGGACAGGGCGACAATGAGCAGTTCTTC. The rearrangement links TRBV10-3 to TRBJ2-1; 9 nucleotides align to TRBD1. The V gene's germline CDR1 is ENHRY and CDR2 SYGVKD. The CDR3 is made up of 14 amino acids. V lost 10 bases, J lost 5 bases, and 9 bases stayed unmatched.

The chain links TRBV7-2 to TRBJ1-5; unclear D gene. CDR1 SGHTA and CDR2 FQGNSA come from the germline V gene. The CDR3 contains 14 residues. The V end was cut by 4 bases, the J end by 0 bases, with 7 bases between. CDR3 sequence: CASSSAYSNQPQHF. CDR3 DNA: TGTGCCAGCAGCTCCGCCTATAGCAATCAGCCCCAGCATTTT.

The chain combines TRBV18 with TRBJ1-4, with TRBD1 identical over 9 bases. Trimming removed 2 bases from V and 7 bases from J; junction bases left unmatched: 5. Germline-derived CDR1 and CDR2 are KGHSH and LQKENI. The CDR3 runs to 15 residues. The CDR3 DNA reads TGTGCCAGCTCACCAGCCGGGACAGGGTTTGAAAAACTGTTTTTT. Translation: CASSPAGTGFEKLFF.

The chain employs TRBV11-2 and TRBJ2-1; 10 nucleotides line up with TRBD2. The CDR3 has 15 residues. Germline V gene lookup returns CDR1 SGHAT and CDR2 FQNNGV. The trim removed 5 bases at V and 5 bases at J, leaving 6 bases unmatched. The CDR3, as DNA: TGTGCCAGCAGCCCTGGACTAGCGGAGCACAATGAGCAGTTCTTC. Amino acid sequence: CASSPGLAEHNEQFF.